The rows below give T cell receptor beta chains drawn from one sample of a study of CD8 T cells in Susac syndrome. TCRdb called the immunoSEQ multiplex PCR reads again in MiXCR, with one record for every CDR3 protein. The sample lists about 150,000 distinct CDR3 sequences, around 96% seen once, with 0.15% to 0.2% in the top ten. The sequenced sample consisted of CD4+ T cells from PBMCs. The receptors here all came from a human donor with Susac syndrome. The CDR3 runs from the conserved cysteine through the conserved F or W. A D gene is named only where the DNA matches it firmly. Expanded clones are given a class, and other clones once, few, many or no size at all.

j_call v_call d_call clone_size cdr3_nt cdr3_aa
TRBJ1-1 TRBV9 . . TGTGCCAGCAGCGTCGGGGGAGCGAACACTGAAGCTTTCTTT CASSVGGANTEAFF
TRBJ2-1 TRBV7-2 TRBD2 . TGTGCCAGCAGCCCCCAGCGGGACTACAATGAGCAGTTCTTC CASSPQRDYNEQFF
TRBJ2-5 TRBV20-1 . . TGCAGTGCTAGTGCCGGGGCTAGAGAGACCCAGTACTTC CSASAGARETQYF
TRBJ1-6 TRBV4-1 . . TGCGCCAGCAGCCACCCATACCGGGACGGTAATTCACCCCTCCACTTT CASSHPYRDGNSPLHF
TRBJ1-5 TRBV2 . . TGTGCCTCCCTATCCACCGGGGCGAATCAGCCCCAGCATTTT CASLSTGANQPQHF
TRBJ1-6 TRBV3-1 TRBD1 . TGTGCCAGCAGCCAACCACACAGGGGGCCATCACCCCTCCACTTT CASSQPHRGPSPLHF
TRBJ2-1 TRBV27 . . TGTGCCAGCAGTTCCCTGGTTCGGACAGCTGAGCAGTTCTTC CASSSLVRTAEQFF
TRBJ2-7 TRBV5-1 TRBD2 once TGCGCCAGCAGCTCCACCGAGCGGGGGTTTTACGAGCAGTACTTC CASSSTERGFYEQYF
TRBJ2-5 TRBV20-1 . . TGCAGTGCTTCCCTCCAGGGAGAAGAGACCCAGTACTTC CSASLQGEETQYF
TRBJ2-5 TRBV20-1 TRBD2 . TGCAGTGCTAGACGCGCCGCGGGGGTTGGGGAGACCCAGTACTTC CSARRAAGVGETQYF
TRBJ2-1 TRBV12-3/TRBV12-4 . . TGTGCCAGCAGAGCCTCGACAGTTTCCTACAATGAGCAGTTCTTC CASRASTVSYNEQFF
TRBJ1-2 TRBV3-1 . . TGTGCCAGCAGCCAAGGGGCGGGGGATGGCTACACCTTC CASSQGAGDGYTF
TRBJ1-2 TRBV5-4 TRBD1 . TGTGCCCTAGGGCCCGGACAGGGCTATGGCTACACCTTC CALGPGQGYGYTF
TRBJ1-5 TRBV12-3/TRBV12-4 . once TGTGCCAGCAGCTCCTCGGGACGGAGTAATCAGCCCCAGCATTTT CASSSSGRSNQPQHF
TRBJ2-3 TRBV20-1 TRBD1 . TGCAGTGCAAGGGGGCCAGATACGCAGTATTTT CSARGPDTQYF
TRBJ2-5 TRBV15 TRBD1 once TGTGCCACCAGCCTGGACAGGGGAGTACGGTTGGAGACCCAGTACTTC CATSLDRGVRLETQYF
TRBJ2-7 TRBV5-1 . . TGCGCCAGCAGCTTGGACCCCTCTTTGGGCGTCGAGCAGTACTTC CASSLDPSLGVEQYF
TRBJ1-1 TRBV5-1 . . TGCGCCAGCAGCTATTGGACAGAGAACACTGAAGCTTTCTTT CASSYWTENTEAFF
TRBJ2-3 TRBV9 TRBD2 once TGTGCCAGCAGCTTGGAGGGAGGATCTAGCGGGGCGACCACAGATACGCAGTATTTT CASSLEGGSSGATTDTQYF
TRBJ2-2 TRBV29-1 . . TGCAGCGTTGAAGCCGGTGGGGGTAGGAACACCGGGGAGCTGTTTTTT CSVEAGGGRNTGELFF
TRBJ2-1 TRBV4-2 . . TGTGCCAGCAGCCAAGATAACTTCGGGGTTAGCTCCTACAATGAGCAGTTCTTC CASSQDNFGVSSYNEQFF
TRBJ2-4 TRBV7-9 TRBD1 once TGTGCCAGCAGCTTCGGACAGGGAGAGGGCATTCAGTACTTC CASSFGQGEGIQYF
TRBJ1-5 TRBV11-2 . . TGTGCCAGCAGCTTAGAGGCCAGCAATAGCAATCAGCCCCAGCATTTT CASSLEASNSNQPQHF
TRBJ1-2 TRBV3-1 TRBD1 . TGTGCCAGCAGCCGACAGGGGTCCGACTATGGCTACACCTTC CASSRQGSDYGYTF
TRBJ2-5 TRBV20-1 TRBD2 . TGCAGTGCTAAAAACGATAGGGACTACCTAGAGACCCAGTACTTC CSAKNDRDYLETQYF
TRBJ2-7 TRBV20-1 TRBD1 . TGCAGTGCCCCTCGGGACAGACCACTGGGGGAGCAGTACTTC CSAPRDRPLGEQYF
TRBJ1-6 TRBV6-2/TRBV6-3 TRBD1 once TGTGCCAGCAGTTACTCCCGGACAGGGGGCGTGTCACCCCTCCACTTT CASSYSRTGGVSPLHF
TRBJ2-5 TRBV20-1 . . TGCAGTGCTAGAGATCTAGGCCCGGAAGGGGCCCAGTACTTC CSARDLGPEGAQYF
TRBJ2-2 TRBV20-1 . . TGCAGTGCTAGAGAATCCGGCAGGGCCGGGGAGCTGTTTTTT CSARESGRAGELFF
TRBJ2-2 TRBV29-1 . once TGCAGCGCGCTAAGGAGCCAGGTGGGCACCGGGGAGCTGTTTTTT CSALRSQVGTGELFF
TRBJ2-7 TRBV3-1 . . TGTGCCAGCAGCCTCAGGCACTACGAGCAGTACTTC CASSLRHYEQYF
TRBJ1-1 TRBV7-3 . . TGTGCCAGCAGCTTAAGGGACCGCTACACTGAAGCTTTCTTT CASSLRDRYTEAFF
TRBJ1-2 TRBV27 . . TGTGCCAGCAGGACAAATCAGATTTCCTCTAACTATGGCTACACCTTC CASRTNQISSNYGYTF
TRBJ1-2 TRBV7-2 . . TGTGCCAGCAGCTTAACAGGGACCTATGGCTACACCTTC CASSLTGTYGYTF
TRBJ1-6 TRBV15 . . TGTGCCAGCCGGTTGGACCATAATTCACCCCTCCACTTT CASRLDHNSPLHF
TRBJ2-7 TRBV6-2/TRBV6-3 TRBD2 . TGTGCCAGCAGTTACTCCCGCGGGGGGCCCCCCTACGAGCAGTACTTC CASSYSRGGPPYEQYF
TRBJ2-7 TRBV3-1 . . TGTGCCAGCAGCCAACAGGGAAAGGGACCCTACGAGCAGTACTTC CASSQQGKGPYEQYF
TRBJ2-3 TRBV9 . . TGTGCCAGCAGCGGGGGGGGCAGGGATACGCAGTATTTT CASSGGGRDTQYF
TRBJ2-2 TRBV14 . . TGTGCCAGCAGCCAAGCTCACACCGGGGAGCTGTTTTTT CASSQAHTGELFF
TRBJ2-3 TRBV7-3 TRBD2 . TGTGCCAGCAGCTTAGGGATAGCGGGGGGCACAGATACGCAGTATTTT CASSLGIAGGTDTQYF
TRBJ1-5 TRBV3-1 . . TGTGCCAGCAGCAAATACCCCGGTAGCAATCAGCCCCAGCATTTT CASSKYPGSNQPQHF
TRBJ2-7 TRBV3-1 TRBD2 . TGTGCCAGCAGCCAACGGGAAGCGGGGGCCACCTACGAGCAGTACTTC CASSQREAGATYEQYF
TRBJ2-7 TRBV29-1 TRBD1 . TGCAGCGTCGTAGCAGGGGGCTCTTCCTACGAGCAGTACTTC CSVVAGGSSYEQYF
TRBJ2-3 TRBV5-1 TRBD1 . TGCGCCAGCAGCTTGGGACAGGGGGCGAGGAACCCCACAGATACGCAGTATTTT CASSLGQGARNPTDTQYF
TRBJ2-7 TRBV12-3/TRBV12-4 . . TGTGCCAGCAGTCCCCGGACAGTTTGGGACGAGCAGTACTTC CASSPRTVWDEQYF
TRBJ1-2 TRBV14 TRBD1 once TGTGCCAGCAGCTGGGACAGGGGCTATGGCTACACCTTC CASSWDRGYGYTF
TRBJ1-6 TRBV12-3/TRBV12-4 . . TGTGCCAGCAGGCTGACTGCCCTCGGGCATTCACCCCTCCACTTT CASRLTALGHSPLHF
TRBJ2-2 TRBV29-1 TRBD2 . TGCAGCGGACTAGCGGGGATTACCGGGGAGCTGTTTTTT CSGLAGITGELFF